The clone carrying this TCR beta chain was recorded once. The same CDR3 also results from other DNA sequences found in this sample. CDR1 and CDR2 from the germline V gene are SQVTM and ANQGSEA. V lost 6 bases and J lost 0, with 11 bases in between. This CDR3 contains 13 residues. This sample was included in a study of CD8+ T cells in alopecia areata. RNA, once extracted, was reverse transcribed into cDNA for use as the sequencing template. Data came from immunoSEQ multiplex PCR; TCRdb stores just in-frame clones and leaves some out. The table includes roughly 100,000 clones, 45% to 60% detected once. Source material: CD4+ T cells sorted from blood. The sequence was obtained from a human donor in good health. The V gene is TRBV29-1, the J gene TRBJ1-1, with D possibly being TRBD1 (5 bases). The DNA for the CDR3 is TGCAGCGTCGCAGGGTTGATGAACACTGAAGCTTTCTTT. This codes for CSVAGLMNTEAFF.